This T cell receptor beta chain was recovered during a study of blood T cell repertoires in COVID-19. On the study more broadly: Sites across the United States, Italy and Spain contributed samples from acute and convalescent COVID-19. T cells, B-cell-depleted T cells, or PBMCs provided the cDNA or gDNA that served as material.

In the original processing: Scientists estimated how many nucleated cells there were by amplifying reference gene primers. Clones were sequenced by immunoSEQ multiplex PCR, and TCRdb holds only the in-frame ones, with some missing. The V and J calls and the clone size are those of that table, but D and trimming were determined from the DNA. The sample yields over 200,000 clones, approximately 83% seen once. CDR3 size: 14 residues. In germline, CDR1 is KGHSH, CDR2 LQKENI. Trimming took 5 bases from V and 9 from J; bases not matched to a gene: 10. The chain employs TRBV18 and TRBJ2-1; TRBD2 aligns across 7 bases. Material for sequencing was peripheral blood. This TCR was sampled from a woman aged 40-49 years with active or convalescent COVID-19. The CDR3 protein is CASSTGLVGSEQFF. CDR3 nucleotides: TGTGCCAGCTCAACCGGACTAGTCGGTAGTGAGCAGTTCTTC.